The 8 T cell receptor beta chains below come from one sample, sequenced in a study of shared clonotypes between healthy human individuals. The method was immunoSEQ multiplex PCR; TCRdb's version includes in-frame clones alone and lacks a portion of them. There are about 2.4 million clones in the sample; 93% occur only once, and approximately 0.37% lies in the top ten. The sample was naive CD4+ T cells from PBMCs. As to subset: CD45RA+ positively selected. The receptor set was obtained from a man younger than 35 in good health. Some clones in this sample may be carry-over from other donors' samples.

The rearrangement joins TRBV30 to TRBJ2-1; D perhaps matches TRBD2 (6 bases). The CDR3 spans 13 residues. The germline V gene has CDR1 GTSNPN and CDR2 SVGIG (reference sequence). V shed 7 bases and J shed 5 bases, with 15 bases lying between them. This CDR3 reads CASPGTGDNEQFF. The CDR3 bases are TGTGCCTCTCCCGGGACGGGGGACAATGAGCAGTTCTTC.

This chain links TRBV28 with TRBJ2-7; perhaps TRBD1 as D (6 bases). Germline lookup yields CDR1 MDHEN and CDR2 SYDVKM. This CDR3 has 16 residues. Trimming pared 5 bases from V and 3 bases from J, leaving 20 bases between. CDR3 protein: CASSLSPGAGNYEQYF. The CDR3 DNA is TGTGCCAGCAGTCTATCCCCAGGGGCGGGCAACTACGAGCAGTACTTC.

Comment on this clone: An end of the junction does not agree with germline; a read error may underlie this. This rearrangement joins TRBV28 to TRBJ1-5, with TRBD1 identical over 8 bases. Germline CDR1 MDHEN, CDR2 SYDVKM. This CDR3 is 13 amino acids long. The CDR3 DNA reads as TGTGCCAGCAGTTCCGCCAGGGGGCGGGATTGGCTTTTT. It encodes CASSSARGRDWLF.

About this clone: Additional DNA sequences in this sample encode the identical CDR3. The chain has TRBV5-1 and TRBJ2-3; TRBD1 aligns across 9 bases. J gave up 5 bases and V 0 bases, and 1 base lay outside the gene matches. The CDR3 runs to 14 residues. Germline V gives CDR1 SGHRS, CDR2 YFSETQ. CDR3 sequence reads: CASSLGQGGDTQYF. For the CDR3, the DNA is TGCGCCAGCAGCTTGGGACAGGGGGGAGATACGCAGTATTTT.

The chain joins TRBV30 to TRBJ1-5; TRBD1 matches at 8 bases. After removal of 2 bases from V and 4 bases from J, the junction contained 7 bases not matched to a gene. This CDR3 has 15 amino acids. Looked up from germline, CDR1 is GTSNPN and CDR2 is SVGIG (reference sequence). The CDR3 DNA follows: TGTGCCTGGAGTAGAGGGACAGGAAAGAATCAGCCCCAGCATTTT. This encodes CAWSRGTGKNQPQHF.

This clone has a single count. This CDR3 is also generated by other DNA sequences in the sample. The rearrangement joins TRBV5-1 to TRBJ2-5; D call uncertain. The length of the CDR3 is 14 residues. Germline V gene sequence: CDR1 SGHRS, CDR2 YFSETQ. Trimming pared 0 bases from V and 1 base from J, leaving 7 bases between. The CDR3 sequence is CASSLGPIQETQYF. Here the CDR3 DNA reads TGCGCCAGCAGCTTGGGACCGATCCAAGAGACCCAGTACTTC.

The CDR3 is CASSGHISYEQYF. CDR3 nucleotide sequence: TGTGCCAGCAGTGGTCACATTTCCTACGAGCAGTACTTC. The rearrangement links TRBV2 to TRBJ2-7; D remains ambiguous. V shed 4 bases and J shed 1 base, with 8 bases lying between them. This CDR3 is built from 13 residues. Germline CDR1 is SNHLY and CDR2 is FYNNEI.

The V and J genes are TRBV4-3 and TRBJ1-4; D is undetermined. Germline V lookup: CDR1 LGHNA, CDR2 YSLEER. The germline V and J ends were trimmed by 1 base and 8 bases, with 17 bases remaining between them. The CDR3 has 16 residues. As DNA, the CDR3 is TGCGCCAGCAGCCAAGGATCGCGGACGGTTAAGGAAAAACTGTTTTTT. As protein: CASSQGSRTVKEKLFF.